One and the same sample provided the 18 T cell receptor beta chains below, sequenced in a study of blood T cell repertoires in COVID-19. Repertoires were generated with immunoSEQ multiplex PCR, while TCRdb's copy carries only in-frame clones and drops some. The repertoire holds about 250,000 clones, with 86% as singletons. The specimen sequenced was PBMCs or T cells enriched from blood (not recorded which). Receptor source: a man in his forties or fifties who had recovered from COVID-19.

The rearrangement links TRBV11-2 to TRBJ1-1; no reliable D call. The CDR3 contains 13 residues. CDR1 SGHAT and CDR2 FQNNGV come from the germline V gene. The V and J ends lost 6 bases and 1 base respectively, with 9 bases between them. The DNA of the CDR3 is TGTGCCAGCAGTCCAGACTGGAACACTGAAGCTTTCTTT. It specifies CASSPDWNTEAFF.

The J gene is TRBJ1-4, the V gene TRBV15, with D perhaps TRBD1 (6 bases). Germline CDR1 LNHNV, CDR2 YYDKDF (reference sequence). Between the trimmed V and J ends, which lost 3 bases and 7 bases, there was a span of 18 bases. CDR3 length: 16 residues. CDR3 protein: CATSREGLWGLEKLFF. CDR3 nucleotides: TGTGCCACCAGCAGGGAAGGACTCTGGGGGCTTGAAAAACTGTTTTTT. Based on the CDR3 plus reference TRBV15 and TRBJ1-4, the full variable domain is DAMVIQNPRYQVTQFGKPVTLSCSQTLNHNVMYWYQQKSSQAPKLLFHYYDKDFNNEADTPDNFQSRRPNTSFCFLDIRSPGLGDTAMYLCATSREGLWGLEKLFFGSGTQLSVL.

This rearrangement joins TRBV7-9 to TRBJ1-5; no reliable D call. V shed 4 bases and J shed 5 bases, with 18 bases lying between them. The CDR3 length is 16 residues. In germline, CDR1 is SEHNR, CDR2 FQNEAQ (reference sequence). CDR3 residues: CASSSPREREDQPQHF. In DNA, the CDR3 is TGTGCCAGCAGCTCTCCCCGGGAACGGGAAGATCAGCCCCAGCATTTT.

The chain uses TRBV5-4 and TRBJ1-4; 8 bases map to TRBD1. The CDR3 consists of 14 residues. V lost 2 bases, J lost 8 bases, and 5 bases stayed unmatched. Germline V CDR1 and CDR2: SGHNT, YYREEE (reference sequence). The chain's CDR3 is CASSLQGVGEKLFF. CDR3 DNA sequence: TGTGCCAGCAGCTTACAGGGGGTCGGGGAAAAACTGTTTTTT. Full variable domain (remainder filled in from reference TRBV5-4 and TRBJ1-4): ETGVTQSPTHLIKTRGQQVTLRCSSQSGHNTVSWYQQALGQGPQFIFQYYREEENGRGNFPPRFSGLQFPNYSSELNVNALELDDSALYLCASSLQGVGEKLFFGSGTQLSVL.

The chain uses TRBV7-8 and TRBJ2-7, with 9 bases aligning to TRBD2. V was clipped by 0 bases and J by 1 base; unmatched bases: 1. The CDR3 is made up of 15 amino acids. Germline lookup yields CDR1 SGHVS and CDR2 FQNEAQ. The CDR3 DNA follows: TGTGCCAGCAGCTTAGCGGGACTAGCTTCCTACGAGCAGTACTTC. Encoded protein: CASSLAGLASYEQYF.

J is TRBJ1-1 and V is TRBV5-1; D is uncertain. The germline V gene has CDR1 SGHRS and CDR2 YFSETQ. The V end was cut by 4 bases, the J end by 5 bases, with 18 bases between. The CDR3 loop spans 15 amino acids. The CDR3 nucleotides are TGCGCCAGCAGCCCTTCTAGACTGGAGGAGACTGAAGCTTTCTTT. Encoded protein: CASSPSRLEETEAFF.

This chain uses TRBV4-3 with TRBJ1-5; TRBD1 aligns across 7 bases. Unmatched junction bases numbered 3, after V lost 0 bases and J lost 4 bases. From germline, CDR1 is LGHNA and CDR2 YSLEER. The CDR3 runs 15 residues. In nucleotides, the CDR3 is TGCGCCAGCAGCCAAGATGGGACAGATAATCAGCCCCAGCATTTT. It codes for CASSQDGTDNQPQHF.

The chain combines TRBV5-6 with TRBJ2-3; the match to TRBD2 covers 7 bases. The CDR3 has 18 amino acids. Per the germline V gene, CDR1 is SGHDT and CDR2 is YYEEEE. Trimming took 0 bases from V and 4 from J; bases not matched to a gene: 14. For the CDR3, the DNA is TGTGCCAGCAGCTTGGCTAGATGGGCGGGGGTTGGAGCAGATACGCAGTATTTT. Translation gives CASSLARWAGVGADTQYF.

The chain uses TRBV11-2 and TRBJ2-5, with D perhaps matching TRBD1 (6 bases). From germline, CDR1 is SGHAT and CDR2 FQNNGV. Trimming removed 5 bases from V and 0 bases from J, with 22 bases in between. CDR3 length equals 18 residues. The CDR3 DNA reads as TGTGCCAGCAGCCACAAAAAGTGGGACACCAAGTACCAAGAGACCCAGTACTTC. Protein sequence: CASSHKKWDTKYQETQYF.

The V gene is TRBV5-6, the J gene TRBJ1-3; D is possibly TRBD1 (5 bases). The CDR3 contains 14 residues. Germline CDR1 is SGHDT and CDR2 is YYEEEE. V lost 4 bases to trimming and J lost 4 bases, with 12 bases between them. CDR3 DNA: TGTGCCAGCAGCCAACAGGTATCCGGAAACACCATATATTTT. Protein product: CASSQQVSGNTIYF.

The rearrangement links TRBV19 to TRBJ1-4, with unresolved D. The CDR3 is made up of 14 amino acids. Germline V gene sequence: CDR1 LNHDA, CDR2 SQIVND (reference sequence). Trimming removed 5 bases from V and 2 bases from J, with 9 bases in between. CDR3 in DNA: TGTGCCAGTAGTGGGAGAGGCACTAATGAAAAACTGTTTTTT. It codes for CASSGRGTNEKLFF.

CDR3 residues: CATLIPGTGGRGYTF. In DNA, the CDR3 is TGTGCCACCTTAATCCCCGGGACAGGGGGACGGGGCTACACCTTC. The chain carries TRBV19 and TRBJ1-2, with 11 bases that match TRBD1. Germline V gene sequence: CDR1 LNHDA, CDR2 SQIVND (reference sequence). The junction had 15 bases not matched to a gene; V was cut back by 10 bases and J by 8 bases. The CDR3 spans 15 residues.

The rearrangement uses TRBV7-6 and TRBJ2-1, with 7 nucleotides matching TRBD2. Germline trimming cut 2 bases from V and 7 bases from J; bases unmatched to any gene: 8. Germline V gene data show CDR1 as SGHVS and CDR2 as FNYEAQ. The CDR3 consists of 15 residues. The CDR3 sequence: CASSLFPSGGNEQFF. The CDR3 DNA reads TGTGCCAGCAGCTTATTCCCTAGCGGCGGGAATGAGCAGTTCTTC. Together with reference TRBV7-6 and TRBJ2-1, the CDR3 gives the full variable domain: GAGVSQSPRYKVTKRGQDVALRCDPISGHVSLYWYRQALGQGPEFLTYFNYEAQQDKSGLPNDRFSAERPEGSISTLTIQRTEQRDSAMYRCASSLFPSGGNEQFFGPGTRLTVL.

The genes are TRBV30 and TRBJ1-2, with D unresolved. The CDR3 runs 14 residues. Trimming left V 4 bases short and J 8 bases short, with 20 bases between. Germline assignment: CDR1 GTSNPN and CDR2 SVGIG (reference sequence). The CDR3 DNA reads TGTGCCTGGACTCTGGCCACCGATCAGATGGGCTACACCTTC. Protein product: CAWTLATDQMGYTF.

This clone was found a few times. The CDR3 nucleotides are TGTGCCAGCTCTCCCGGGACAGGGAGCAACGAGCAGTACTTC. Protein: CASSPGTGSNEQYF. The chain carries TRBV18 and TRBJ2-7, with TRBD1 matching 9 bases. The junction had 8 bases not matched to a gene; V was cut back by 6 bases and J by 5 bases. This CDR3 contains 14 residues. The germline V gene has CDR1 KGHSH and CDR2 LQKENI.

This chain uses TRBV3-1 (or the pseudogene TRBV3-2) with TRBJ2-2; no firm D call. CDR1 is LGHDT and CDR2 is YNNKEL in the germline V gene (reference sequence). This CDR3 is 13 amino acids long. V lost 3 bases, J lost 7 bases, and 9 bases lay in between. This CDR3 is CASSHPGFGELFF. The CDR3 DNA is TGTGCCAGCAGCCACCCCGGGTTCGGGGAGCTGTTTTTT.

J is TRBJ1-2 and V is TRBV3-1 (or the pseudogene TRBV3-2); D might be TRBD1 (5 bases). Per germline, CDR1 LGHDT and CDR2 YNNKEL (reference sequence). This CDR3 has 14 residues. Trimming took 0 bases from V and 8 from J, leaving 13 bases between them. CDR3 loop: CASSQDRGAGGYTF. CDR3 bases: TGTGCCAGCAGCCAAGATCGCGGGGCCGGGGGCTACACCTTC.

There are a few counts of this clone. The rearrangement links TRBV7-9 to TRBJ2-5, with TRBD1 identical over 11 bases. V lost 5 bases, J lost 2 bases, and 7 bases stayed unmatched. Looked up from germline, CDR1 is SEHNR and CDR2 is FQNEAQ (reference sequence). The CDR3 contains 16 residues. The CDR3 region is CASSLGQGGDQETQYF. The CDR3 DNA reads TGTGCCAGCAGCCTGGGACAGGGGGGGGATCAAGAGACCCAGTACTTC.